Sequencing of this TCR beta chain was carried out in a study of blood T cells in healthy people across ages. Findings of the study overall: Per million T cells, TCR beta diversity dropped about linearly as age rose.

There are a few counts of this clonotype. Its antigen is undetermined. Then a second PCR, running roughly 7 to 11 cycles, was carried out with a sample-barcoded 5' primer and a J-beta primer mix. TCRdb re-called the 5' RACE reads through MiXCR, storing one row per CDR3 protein. The profile shows 780,000 or so distinct CDR3 sequences, 25% of them singletons. V was clipped by 5 bases and J by 2 bases; unmatched bases: 8. The CDR3 is 15 amino acids. Per germline, CDR1 SEHNR and CDR2 FQNEAQ (reference sequence). This sample also belongs to another study, concerning T cells of mothers and their children.

This TCR was sampled from a boy between 10 and 17 years old in good health. The sample consisted of blood. The rearrangement joins TRBV7-9 to TRBJ2-7; 8 bases are a match to TRBD2. CDR3: CASSHPGLGTYEQYF. CDR3 coding DNA: TGTGCCAGCAGCCATCCGGGACTAGGGACCTACGAGCAGTACTTC. Together with reference TRBV7-9 and TRBJ2-7, the CDR3 gives the full variable domain: DTGVSQNPRHKITKRGQNVTFRCDPISEHNRLYWYRQTLGQGPEFLTYFQNEAQLEKSRLLSDRFSAERPKGSFSTLEIQRTEQGDSAMYLCASSHPGLGTYEQYFGPGTRLTVT.